This entry concerns a single TCR beta chain. What it recognizes is unknown. Sequencing was performed with immunoSEQ multiplex PCR; in TCRdb, only in-frame clones are kept and a portion is missing. The sample has under 550,000 clones, around 90% seen once. Deletions cut 6 bases from V and 8 bases from J, with 7 bases between. Germline values: CDR1 KGHSH, CDR2 LQKENI. The CDR3 has 11 amino acids. This record belongs to a study of Ad26.COV2.S vaccination and SARS-CoV-2 variants. Broader study findings: The TCR breadth and depth analyses may have produced an underestimate of total T cell responses.

The treatment was: roughly 18 received Ad26.COV2.S at low or high dose, single or two shots; roughly five received placebo; per-sample allocation not given. Day 63 following the first vaccine or placebo injection was when the samples were taken. The origin of this receptor is a person aged 18 to 59 who received the Ad26.COV2.S COVID-19 vaccine or a placebo. This chain uses TRBV18 with TRBJ1-4; no definite D call. Source: peripheral blood, taken in a trial of Ad26.COV2.S vaccine versus placebo. CDR3 sequence reads: CASSPGEKLFF. The DNA for the CDR3 is TGTGCCAGCTCTCCGGGGGAAAAACTGTTTTTT.